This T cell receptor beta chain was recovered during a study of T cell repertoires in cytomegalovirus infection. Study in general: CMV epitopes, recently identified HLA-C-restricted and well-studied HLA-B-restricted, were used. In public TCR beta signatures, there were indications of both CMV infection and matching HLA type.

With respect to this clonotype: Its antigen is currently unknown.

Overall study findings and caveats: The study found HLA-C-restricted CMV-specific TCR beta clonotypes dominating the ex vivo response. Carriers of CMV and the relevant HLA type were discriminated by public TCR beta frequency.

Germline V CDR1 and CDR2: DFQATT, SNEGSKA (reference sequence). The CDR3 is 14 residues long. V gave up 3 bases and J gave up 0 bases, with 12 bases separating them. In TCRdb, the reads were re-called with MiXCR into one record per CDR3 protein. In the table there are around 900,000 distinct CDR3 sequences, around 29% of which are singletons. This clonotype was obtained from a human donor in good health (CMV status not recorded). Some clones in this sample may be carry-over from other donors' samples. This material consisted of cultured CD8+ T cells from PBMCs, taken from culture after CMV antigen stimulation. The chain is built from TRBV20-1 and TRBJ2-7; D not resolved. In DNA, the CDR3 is TGCAGTGCTAGGTGGGCCCTAACCTCCTACGAGCAGTACGTC. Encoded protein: CSARWALTSYEQYV.